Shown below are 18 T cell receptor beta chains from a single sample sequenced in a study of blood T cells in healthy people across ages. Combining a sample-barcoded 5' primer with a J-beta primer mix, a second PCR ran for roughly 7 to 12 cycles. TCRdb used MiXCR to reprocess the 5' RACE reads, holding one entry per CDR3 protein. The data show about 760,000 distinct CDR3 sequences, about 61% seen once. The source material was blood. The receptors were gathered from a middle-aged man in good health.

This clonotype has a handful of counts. CDR3 protein: CASSFRGIGITDTQYF. The CDR3 nucleotides are TGTGCCAGCAGCTTCAGAGGGATTGGTATAACAGATACGCAGTATTTT. The chain employs TRBV7-2 and TRBJ2-3; D is possibly TRBD2 (5 bases). Germline V gives CDR1 SGHTA, CDR2 FQGNSA. The CDR3 length is 16 residues. V was clipped by 3 bases and J by 3 bases, with 16 bases between them.

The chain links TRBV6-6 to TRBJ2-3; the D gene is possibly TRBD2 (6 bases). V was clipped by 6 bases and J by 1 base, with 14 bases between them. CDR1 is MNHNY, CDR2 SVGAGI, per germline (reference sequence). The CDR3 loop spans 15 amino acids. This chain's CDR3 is CASRDRASGTDTQYF. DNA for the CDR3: TGTGCCAGCAGAGATCGGGCTAGCGGCACAGATACGCAGTATTTT.

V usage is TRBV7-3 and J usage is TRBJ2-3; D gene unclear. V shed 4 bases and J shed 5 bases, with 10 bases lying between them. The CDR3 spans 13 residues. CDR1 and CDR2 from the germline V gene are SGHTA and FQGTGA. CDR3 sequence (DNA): TGTGCCAGCAGCTCCACAAGAGAAGATACGCAGTATTTT. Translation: CASSSTREDTQYF.

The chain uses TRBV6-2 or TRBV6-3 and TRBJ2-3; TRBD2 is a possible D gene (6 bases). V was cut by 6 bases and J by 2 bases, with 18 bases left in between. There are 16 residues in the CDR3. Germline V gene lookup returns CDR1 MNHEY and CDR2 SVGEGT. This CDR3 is CASRPVRTKLTDTQYF. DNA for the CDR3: TGTGCCAGCAGACCCGTTCGGACTAAACTCACAGATACGCAGTATTTT.

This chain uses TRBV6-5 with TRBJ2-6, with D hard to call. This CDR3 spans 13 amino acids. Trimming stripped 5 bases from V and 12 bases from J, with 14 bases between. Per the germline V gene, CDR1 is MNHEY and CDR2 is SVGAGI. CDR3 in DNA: TGTGCCAGCAGTCGACTCCGCGAGACCGTCCTGACTTTC. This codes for CASSRLRETVLTF.

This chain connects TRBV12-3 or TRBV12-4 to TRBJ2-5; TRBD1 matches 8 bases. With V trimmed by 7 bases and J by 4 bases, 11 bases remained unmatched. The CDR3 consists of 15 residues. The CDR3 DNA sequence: TGTGCCAGCAAACGGACAGGGACTTATGGAGAGACCCAGTACTTC. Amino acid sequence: CASKRTGTYGETQYF.

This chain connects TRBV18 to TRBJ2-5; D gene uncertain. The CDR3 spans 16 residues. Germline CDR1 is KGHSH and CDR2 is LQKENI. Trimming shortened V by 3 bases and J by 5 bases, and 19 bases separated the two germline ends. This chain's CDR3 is CASSPKIGTSRETQYF. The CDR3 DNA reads TGTGCCAGCTCACCGAAAATTGGAACTTCACGGGAGACCCAGTACTTC.

This CDR3 is CASSVEGREFNEQYF. CDR3 coding DNA: TGTGCCAGCAGCGTAGAGGGGCGGGAGTTCAATGAGCAGTACTTC. This chain connects TRBV9 to TRBJ2-5, with TRBD2 matching over 7 bases. Looked up from germline, CDR1 is SGDLS and CDR2 is YYNGEE. The CDR3 spans 15 residues. V lost 0 bases, J lost 11 bases, and 13 bases stayed unmatched.

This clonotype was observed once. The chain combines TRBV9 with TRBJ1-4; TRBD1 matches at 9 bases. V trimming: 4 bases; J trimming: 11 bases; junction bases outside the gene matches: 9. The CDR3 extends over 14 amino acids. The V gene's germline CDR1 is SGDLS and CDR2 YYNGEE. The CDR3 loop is CASSPAQGADKLFF. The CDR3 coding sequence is TGTGCCAGCAGCCCAGCACAGGGGGCGGATAAACTGTTTTTT. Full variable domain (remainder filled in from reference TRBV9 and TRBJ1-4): DSGVTQTPKHLITATGQRVTLRCSPRSGDLSVYWYQQSLDQGLQFLIQYYNGEERAKGNILERFSAQQFPDLHSELNLSSLELGDSALYFCASSPAQGADKLFFGSGTQLSVL.

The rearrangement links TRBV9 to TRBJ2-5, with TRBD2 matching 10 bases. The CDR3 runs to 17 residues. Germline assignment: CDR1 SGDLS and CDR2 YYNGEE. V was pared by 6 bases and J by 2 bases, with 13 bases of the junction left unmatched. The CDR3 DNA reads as TGTGCCAGCAACGCAGCTGATGGACTAGCGGCACAAGAGACCCAGTACTTC. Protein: CASNAADGLAAQETQYF.

CDR3 DNA: TGTGCCAGCTCACCCGTTACAGAGGGCGGCTACACCTTC. Its translation: CASSPVTEGGYTF. The chain joins TRBV18 to TRBJ1-2; D gene ambiguous. Germline CDR1 is KGHSH and CDR2 is LQKENI. This CDR3 contains 13 residues. Trimming removed 3 bases from V and 8 bases from J, with 13 bases in between.

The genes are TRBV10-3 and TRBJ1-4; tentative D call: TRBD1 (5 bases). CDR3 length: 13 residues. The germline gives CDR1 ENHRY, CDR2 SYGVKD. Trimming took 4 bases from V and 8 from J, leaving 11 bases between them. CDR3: CAISVDSDEKLFF. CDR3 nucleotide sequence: TGTGCCATCAGTGTCGACAGTGACGAAAAACTGTTTTTT.

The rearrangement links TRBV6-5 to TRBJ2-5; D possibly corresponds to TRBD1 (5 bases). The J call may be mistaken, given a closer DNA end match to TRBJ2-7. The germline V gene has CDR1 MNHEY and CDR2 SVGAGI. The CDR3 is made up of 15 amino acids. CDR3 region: CASRPTAPSFYEQYF. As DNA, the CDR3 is TGTGCCAGCAGACCGACAGCCCCCTCGTTCTACGAGCAGTACTTC.

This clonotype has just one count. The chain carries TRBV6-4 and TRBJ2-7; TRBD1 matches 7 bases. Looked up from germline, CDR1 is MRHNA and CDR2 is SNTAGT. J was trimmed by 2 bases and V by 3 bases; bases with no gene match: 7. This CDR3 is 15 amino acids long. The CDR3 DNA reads TGTGCCAGCAGTGAGGAAACAGGGGAAACCTACGAGCAGTACTTC. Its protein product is CASSEETGETYEQYF.

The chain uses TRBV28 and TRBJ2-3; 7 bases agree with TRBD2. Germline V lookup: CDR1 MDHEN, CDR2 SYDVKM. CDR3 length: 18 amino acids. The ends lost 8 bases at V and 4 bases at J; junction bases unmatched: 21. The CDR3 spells CASRFLVGGPVPADTQYF. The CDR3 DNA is TGTGCCAGCCGGTTCTTGGTGGGAGGGCCCGTTCCCGCAGATACGCAGTATTTT.

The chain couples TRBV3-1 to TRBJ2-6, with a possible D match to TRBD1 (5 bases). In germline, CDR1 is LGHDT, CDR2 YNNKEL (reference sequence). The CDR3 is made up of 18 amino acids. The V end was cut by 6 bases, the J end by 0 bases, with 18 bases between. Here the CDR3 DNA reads TGTGCCAGCAGTCTCGACGACAGCCCTAGCTCTGGGGCCAACGTCCTGACTTTC. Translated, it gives CASSLDDSPSSGANVLTF. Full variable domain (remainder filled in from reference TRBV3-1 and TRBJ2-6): DTAVSQTPKYLVTQMGNDKSIKCEQNLGHDTMYWYKQDSKKFLKIMFSYNNKELIINETVPNRFSPKSPDKAHLNLHINSLELGDSAVYFCASSLDDSPSSGANVLTFGAGSRLTVL.

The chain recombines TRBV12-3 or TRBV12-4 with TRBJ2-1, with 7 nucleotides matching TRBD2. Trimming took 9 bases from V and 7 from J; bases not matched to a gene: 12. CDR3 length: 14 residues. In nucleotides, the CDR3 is TGTGCCAGTACACTTGGCGGGAGATTGAATGAGCAGTTCTTC. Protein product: CASTLGGRLNEQFF.

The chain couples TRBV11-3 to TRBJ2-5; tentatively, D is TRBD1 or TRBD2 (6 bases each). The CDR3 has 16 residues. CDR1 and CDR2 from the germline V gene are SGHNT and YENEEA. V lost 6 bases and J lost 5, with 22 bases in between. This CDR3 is CASSPPRLTGGETQYF. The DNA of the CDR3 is TGTGCCAGCAGTCCCCCCCGGCTAACCGGGGGCGAGACCCAGTACTTC.